The present entry profiles one TCR beta chain with its context. CDR1 is SGDLS and CDR2 is YYNGEE in the germline V gene. The CDR3 is made up of 17 amino acids. Trimming cost V 3 bases and J 1 base; bases outside gene matches: 5. Assay used: immunoSEQ multiplex PCR; TCRdb lists only in-frame clones, some missing. The sample carries roughly 400,000 clones, roughly 91% recorded once. This record comes from a study of blood T cell repertoires in COVID-19. Study-wide context: Nucleic acid was either cDNA or gDNA, and it came from T cells, B-cell-depleted T cells, or PBMCs.

The specimen was PBMCs or T cells enriched from blood (not recorded which). This sequence was found in a woman aged 25 to 39 who had recovered from COVID-19. The chain joins TRBV9 to TRBJ1-4; 11 positions match TRBD1. The CDR3 spells CASSAGDRGLTNEKLFF. CDR3 bases: TGTGCCAGCAGCGCAGGGGACAGGGGGTTAACTAATGAAAAACTGTTTTTT. The whole variable domain, remainder taken from reference TRBV9 and TRBJ1-4, is DSGVTQTPKHLITATGQRVTLRCSPRSGDLSVYWYQQSLDQGLQFLIQYYNGEERAKGNILERFSAQQFPDLHSELNLSSLELGDSALYFCASSAGDRGLTNEKLFFGSGTQLSVL.